This record covers a single T cell receptor (beta chain). This sample was taken from a study of T cell changes during pregnancy in multiple sclerosis. Germline lookup yields CDR1 LNHDA and CDR2 SQIVND (reference sequence). V shed 3 bases and J 0 bases; nucleotides not matched to a gene: 1. The CDR3 contains 15 residues. The table came from immunoSEQ multiplex PCR; TCRdb's copy has only in-frame clones and leaves some out. This table has roughly 40,000 clones, roughly 90% appearing once. The specimen comprised CD8+ T cells from peripheral blood mononuclear cells, sampled before pregnancy. This TCR was sampled from a female donor with multiple sclerosis, enrolled in a pregnancy study. The chain joins TRBV19 to TRBJ2-1, with 8 bases that match TRBD2. CDR3 nucleotides: TGTGCCAGTAGTATGAGCGGGAGCTCCTACAATGAGCAGTTCTTC. Amino acid sequence: CASSMSGSSYNEQFF.